This T cell receptor beta chain was obtained from a study of blood T cell repertoires in COVID-19. Generated by immunoSEQ multiplex PCR, the TCRdb table keeps only in-frame clones and is missing some. This sample yields under 300,000 clones, of which roughly 88% are seen a single time; 3.1% belongs to the top ten. In this sample, this clone turned up once. The germline V gene has CDR1 KGHDR and CDR2 SFDVKD. The CDR3 totals 13 residues. V lost 9 bases and J lost 1, with 11 bases in between. The rearrangement joins TRBV24-1 to TRBJ1-2; tentative D call: TRBD1 (5 bases). This receptor was identified in a woman aged 40 to 50 who had been exposed to COVID-19. Sequencing was done on a sample of PBMCs or T cells enriched from blood (not recorded which). This CDR3 is CATCPDNNYGYTF. Here the CDR3 DNA reads TGTGCCACCTGCCCGGACAATAACTATGGCTACACCTTC.